This T cell receptor (beta chain) was obtained from a study of shared clonotypes between healthy human individuals (dated by TCRdb to 2019 to 2021). General notes on the study: The cohort comprised a couple of women and a few men aged 18 to 49 years. For each donor, CD4 naive and CD4 memory were each run on three plates, CD8 naive on two plates, and CD8 memory on one plate. Different laboratories and diverse techniques were used to prepare libraries and sequence TCR repertoires, to increase sequencing depth and limit assay-specific biases. To estimate repertoire size and how much clonotypes are shared between individuals, the study performed deep sequencing of blood TCR repertoires from about 5 healthy adults. Between about 0.94 and 8.9 billion PBMCs per donor were obtained by leukapheresis.

The donors were healthy, HIV-negative adults who had no recently reported acute infections or vaccinations. All donors were Caucasian adults living in Nashville, Tennessee, USA. Magnetic negative selection was used to enrich CD4+ T cells, after which naive cells were positively selected on CD45RA and the negative fraction became the memory subset. Blood was obtained by leukapheresis, after which PBMCs were separated by Ficoll-Histopaque density gradient centrifugation and cryopreserved in liquid nitrogen vapor phase. Analytical flow cytometry was used to check the purity and quantity of each magnetically sorted T cell population. Genomic DNA was isolated from every sorted fraction and measured by UV absorbance on a Nanodrop 2000c. Using the deep immunoSEQ assay, TCR CDR3 regions were amplified from genomic DNA by multiplex PCR. Extracted genomic DNA from each cell subset was spread evenly across all wells of several immunoSEQ 96-well plates, with each plate serving as a replicate. For sorted subsets, 150 to 200 ng genomic DNA, equal to about 30,000 T cell genomes, was loaded into each replicate PCR. Purified libraries were measured with a Qubit 3.0 fluorometer, size-checked on a Bioanalyzer 2100, and measured again with the KAPA Library Quantification kit. Each immunoSEQ 96-well plate was sequenced on its own single-read 150-cycle Illumina NextSeq 550 flow cell. The study's own analysis went as follows. Because the immunoSEQ output held only junctional sequences and lacked quality scores, the filtering could not match the filtering applied to full-length reads. Sequences were annotated with PyIR, a Python wrapper for IgBLAST v1.9, using IMGT germline references to assign V/J genes and CDR3. Reads with weak V/J assignments (E-value above 1e-6), missing CDR3, stop codons, out-of-frame junctions, or ambiguous translated residues were removed. V3J clonotypes were defined as sequences sharing the same inferred V gene, J gene, and CDR3 amino acid sequence. To compute the percentage overlap between repertoires, the number of shared unique clonotypes was divided by the size of the smaller repertoire. Richness of each repertoire was evaluated using RTK rarefaction, the Chao1 estimator, and Recon v2.1 estimates of unobserved clonotypes. For all TCRbeta clonotypes obtained by the gDNA method from four donors, generation probabilities were computed with OLGA. TCRdb limited this immuneACCESS table to in-frame rearrangements with V and J called. A share of clones is missing; checked studies link under half to unresolved V genes, and the rest is unexplained. V, J and clone size are taken as reported in that table, and D and trimming were inferred from the DNA itself. The sample profile shows roughly 1.5 million clones; about 98% of them were found once. 0.45% of the sample is taken by the ten largest.

Compared with germline, V lacks 4 bases and J lacks 4 bases; bases without a gene match: 7. The CDR3 runs 15 residues from the cysteine to the phenylalanine. The read is trimmed to its CDR3 DNA, 45 bases read in frame from base 1. According to the germline V gene, CDR1 reads SGHVS and CDR2 reads FNYEAQ. Comment on this clone: No cognate antigen has been identified for it. Per-base qualities were not stored, and no clone one base away is much larger.

The full study reports these points: Pairwise subsampling led to the expectation that sequencing depth would affect the degree of clonotype sharing among donors. Estimated clonotype richness was generally larger for naive than for memory subsets. When a few donors were compared, the shared fraction of clonotypes was 5% to 6.5% for naive CD4, around 3.6% for naive CD8, 2% to 2.5% for memory CD4, and about 0.36% for memory CD8. Because the study included a small number of donors, the genetic and exposure-history diversity represented was limited. Higher generation probabilities were observed for clonotypes shared by all four sorted-subset donors than for non-shared clonotypes. Sampling was restricted to blood, and TCR repertoires in tissues likely differ from the TCR repertoires found in blood. Incomplete sequencing was indicated by rarefaction of sorted-subset datasets, despite the large sequencing depth.

Sequenced: naive CD4+ T cells sorted from blood. The cell subset or site label of this sample denotes: CD45RA+ positively selected. The chain employs TRBV7-6 and TRBJ2-1, with 7 middle bases fitting TRBD1. This clonotype was sampled from a man younger than 40 in good health. The nucleotides read TGTGCCAGCAGCTCCTCACAGGGGAATTACAATGAGCAGTTCTTC. This translates into CASSSSQGNYNEQFF. With all but the CDR3 taken from the reference TRBV7-6 and TRBJ2-1 genes, the full variable domain is: GAGVSQSPRYKVTKRGQDVALRCDPISGHVSLYWYRQALGQGPEFLTYFNYEAQQDKSGLPNDRFSAERPEGSISTLTIQRTEQRDSAMYRCASSSSQGNYNEQFFGPGTRLTVL.